Listed below are T cell receptor beta chains from one sample, sequenced in a study of neoadjuvant nivolumab and ipilimumab in lung cancer. Produced via immunoSEQ multiplex PCR; TCRdb's table is partial and in-frame only. In the table there are roughly 30,000 clones, 90% of which are singletons. The specimen was peripheral blood, collected after neoadjuvant nivolumab, alone or with ipilimumab, at or shortly before surgery. The receptors were gathered from an adult with non-small cell lung cancer. Both conserved end residues are part of each CDR3.

TRBJ1-2,TRBV11-3,CASSFEDRGHGYTF
TRBJ2-7,TRBV5-1,CASSGGTRNTYEQYF
TRBJ2-2,TRBV2,CASHLAGAGELFF
TRBJ1-1,TRBV2,CASAGLANTEAFF
TRBJ2-7,TRBV10-1,CASRAGTGVGEQYF
TRBJ1-6,TRBV19,CASKGQGNSPLHF
TRBJ2-5,TRBV11-3,CASSHNTGADRGTQYF
TRBJ1-1,TRBV18,CASSPQAGEAFF
TRBJ1-2,TRBV11-2,CASSLLQGGANYGYTF
TRBJ2-3,TRBV5-1,CASSRATGGAGTDTQYF
TRBJ1-5,TRBV7-9,CASSADTGSSQPQHF
TRBJ1-2,TRBV2,CASSEGYGYTF
TRBJ1-6,TRBV5-1,CASSLTGDAVNSPLHF
TRBJ2-1,TRBV6-1,CASSEWQGTFNEQFF
TRBJ2-2,TRBV29-1,CSGRQGNTGELFF
TRBJ1-3,TRBV5-5,CASSIGGSGNTIYF
TRBJ1-2,TRBV5-4,CASSPRDRGRGYTF
TRBJ1-3,TRBV13,CASSSGAPDGYSGNTIYF
TRBJ2-1,TRBV11-2,CASSLTPRDLSNGQFF
TRBJ2-1,TRBV6-1,CASTPSPYNEQFF
TRBJ1-2,TRBV5-1,CASSLGGEGGYTF
TRBJ2-5,TRBV29-1,CSGRTSPGETQYF